The sequence of this TCR beta chain was determined in a study of molecular identifiers for immune sequencing clone quantification (dated 2018 in TCRdb). Looking at the study overall: For a replicate experiment, RNA from roughly 21,000 or 96,000 naive CD8 T cells was divided into five aliquots, and four of the five aliquots were sequenced. The study was a methods study using CD8 T cells to benchmark molecular-identifier clustering-based TCR repertoire sequencing (MIDCIRS) and TCR RNA copy counting. Study-level results and caveats: When barcode sub-clustering was not used, chimeric consensus sequences inflated TCR diversity, with chimeras reaching as high as 47%. Naive libraries contained spiked-in Jurkat TCR RNA (around eleven copies' worth), which is not part of the donor repertoire. Modeling estimated around 3 recovered TCR RNA copies per cell, compared with about 10 by digital PCR, which implies roughly 30% capture efficiency. Spiked-in Jurkat TCR RNA equal to a single cell's worth was reported to be detectable even within one million naive CD8 T cells. Identical TCR molecules sharing a barcode could cause highly expanded clone sizes to be underestimated. In CMV-specific effector cells, clones with more than 20 RNA copies contained over 99% of molecules, whereas in naive cells such clones contained under 1% of molecules.

Libraries of naive CD8 T cells were built from anywhere between about 17,000 and 1,000,000 sorted cells, with 10%, 30% or 50% of the purified RNA used. Naive CD8 T cells, defined as CD8+CD4-CCR7+CD45RA+, were FACS-sorted into RLT Plus buffer on a BD FACSAria II. To test detection sensitivity, Jurkat RNA equal to around nine TCR copies was added to samples of about 18,000-1,100,000 naive CD8 T cells. CD8 T cells were enriched using RosetteSep CD8+ T Cell Enrichment Cocktail and Ficoll-Paque, and the enriched cells then underwent ACK red cell lysis. According to the germline V gene, CDR1 reads SGHVS and CDR2 reads FQNEAQ. The CDR3 starts with the cysteine, ends with the phenylalanine, and has 18 residues. Only the CDR3 DNA stays, 54 bases, in frame from base 1. Trimming accounts for 6 bases at V and 6 bases at J, while the number of junction bases matched to no gene is 15. This clonotype has at least ten counts. Its antigen is currently not known. No qualities accompany the bases; no much larger clone lies one base away.

Library preparation employed PCR. Sequencing took place on an Illumina HiSeq 4000. Bulk TCR libraries were prepared as previously described, using TCR primers listed in Table S5. Purification of total RNA was performed with the Qiagen AllPrep DNA/RNA kit. Before any analysis, reads coming from multiple sequencing runs of the same library were combined into one pool. From the authors' description of their analysis: Reads were retained only if their TCR constant sequence matched exactly, and those retained reads were trimmed to 150 nt and grouped according to their 12-nt molecular barcodes. Reads in each barcode group were sub-clustered using a 15% Levenshtein threshold, and a quality-weighted consensus sequence was built for each RNA molecule. Non-functional sequences were removed, as were lower-count sequences one edit away from another. Based on fitting two negative binomial distributions, any barcode sub-cluster with under 20% of the maximum read count was discarded. Through fastp at Q25 and MiXCR, TCRdb rebuilt clones from the public reads, retaining in-frame beta chains. Every CDR3 protein is listed once, alongside the most common genes and DNA of its rows. The V and J calls were determined by TCRdb, not by the authors. The sample has over 600,000 distinct CDR3 sequences on record, nearly 20% of them singletons. The ten largest clones take up about 0.9% of the sample.

The V and J segments used are TRBV7-8 and TRBJ2-3; 13 central bases correspond to TRBD2. Sequenced: naive CD8+ T cells from blood, with Jurkat cell RNA spiked in. According to the study, the label for this sample's cell subset or site signals: FACS-sorted CD8+CD4-CCR7+CD45RA+ naive T cells. This receptor was taken from a human donor in good health. Some libraries in this study had Jurkat cell RNA spiked in. The CDR3 here reads CASRDYLRGLAGPDTQYF. The nucleotide sequence is TGTGCCAGCAGGGATTACCTAAGGGGACTAGCGGGGCCGGATACGCAGTATTTT.